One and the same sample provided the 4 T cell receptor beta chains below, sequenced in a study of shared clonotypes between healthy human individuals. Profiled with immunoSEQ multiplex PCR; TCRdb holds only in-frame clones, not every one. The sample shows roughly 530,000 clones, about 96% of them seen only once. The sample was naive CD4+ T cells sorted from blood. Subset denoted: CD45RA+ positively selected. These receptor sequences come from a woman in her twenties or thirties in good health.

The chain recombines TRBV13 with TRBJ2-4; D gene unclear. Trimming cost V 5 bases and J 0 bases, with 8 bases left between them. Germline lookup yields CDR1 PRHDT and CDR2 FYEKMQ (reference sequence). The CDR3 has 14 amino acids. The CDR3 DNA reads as TGTGCCAGCAGCCCCCTCTTAGCCAAAAACATTCAGTACTTC. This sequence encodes CASSPLLAKNIQYF.

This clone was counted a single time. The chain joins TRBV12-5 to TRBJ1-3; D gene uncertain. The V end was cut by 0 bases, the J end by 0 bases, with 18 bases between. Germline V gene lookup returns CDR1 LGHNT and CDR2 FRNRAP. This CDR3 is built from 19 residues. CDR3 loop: CASGLVTQRGFDSGNTIYF. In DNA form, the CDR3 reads TGTGCTAGTGGTTTGGTAACTCAGCGCGGATTCGACTCTGGAAACACCATATATTTT.

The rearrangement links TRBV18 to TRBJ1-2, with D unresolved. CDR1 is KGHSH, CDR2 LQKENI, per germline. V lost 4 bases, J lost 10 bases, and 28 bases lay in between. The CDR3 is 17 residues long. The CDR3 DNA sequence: TGTGCCAGCTCACTTCGTGCGGATAAAAGGCGAATTTGGTCCTACACCTTC. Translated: CASSLRADKRRIWSYTF.

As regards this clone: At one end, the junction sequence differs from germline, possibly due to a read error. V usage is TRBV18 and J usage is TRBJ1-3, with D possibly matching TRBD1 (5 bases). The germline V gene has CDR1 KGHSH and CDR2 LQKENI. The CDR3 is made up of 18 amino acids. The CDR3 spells CASPPTYLDTQLGNTIYF. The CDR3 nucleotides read TGTGCCAGCCCACCCACATATTTGGACACGCAGCTTGGAAACACCATATATTTT.